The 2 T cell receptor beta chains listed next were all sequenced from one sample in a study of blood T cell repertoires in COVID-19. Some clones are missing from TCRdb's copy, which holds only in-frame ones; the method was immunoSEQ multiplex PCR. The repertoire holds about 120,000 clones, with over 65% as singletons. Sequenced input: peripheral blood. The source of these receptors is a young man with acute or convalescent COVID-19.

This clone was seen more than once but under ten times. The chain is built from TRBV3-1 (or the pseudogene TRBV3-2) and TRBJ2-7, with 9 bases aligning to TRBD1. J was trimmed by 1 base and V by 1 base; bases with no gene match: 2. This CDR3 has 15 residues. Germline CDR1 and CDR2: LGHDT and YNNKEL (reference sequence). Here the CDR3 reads CASSQVDRGSYEQYF. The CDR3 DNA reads TGTGCCAGCAGCCAAGTCGACAGGGGGTCCTACGAGCAGTACTTC.

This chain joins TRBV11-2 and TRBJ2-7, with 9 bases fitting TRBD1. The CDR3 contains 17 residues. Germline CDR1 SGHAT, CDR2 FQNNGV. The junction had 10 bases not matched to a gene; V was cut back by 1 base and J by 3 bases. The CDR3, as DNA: TGTGCCAGCAGCTTAGGCCCCCTAAGGACAGGGGTCTACGAGCAGTACGTC. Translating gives CASSLGPLRTGVYEQYV.